This T cell receptor (beta chain) was sequenced in a study of Graves' ophthalmopathy and Graves' hyperthyroidism listed by TCRdb under 2018. Broadly, across the study: Hyperthyroidism was defined as stable when no progression to ophthalmopathy occurred within 18 months of follow-up. To explore V-J signatures distinguishing ophthalmopathy from hyperthyroidism, a discovery set of 100 patients (more than 40 ophthalmopathy, 55 to 60 stable hyperthyroidism) was enrolled. Following sampling, methimazole starting at 30 mg daily was administered to hyperthyroidism patients, and high-dose intravenous methylprednisolone was administered to ophthalmopathy patients. In total, some 140 blood samples were TCR-sequenced: approximately 42 ophthalmopathy, roughly 80 hyperthyroidism and approximately 17 hyperthyroidism-to-ophthalmopathy patients. For independent validation, a separate cohort was made up of 18 hyperthyroidism patients plus 17 patients who later progressed from hyperthyroidism to ophthalmopathy. The study used signatures of the TCR beta repertoire to tell Graves' ophthalmopathy apart from Graves' hyperthyroidism and to predict which patients would progress to ophthalmopathy. In a handful of hyperthyroidism patients, the T-cell repertoire of thyroid tissue was compared with the T-cell repertoire of blood.

This clonotype came up a few times. Its specific antigen is unknown. No base qualities exist here, and no much larger clone lies one base off it. Hyperthyroidism patients were newly diagnosed, with disease duration under 2 months, and aged 18 to 65 years. Anyone with other autoimmune diseases, uncontrolled infections, pregnancy or lactation was excluded from the study. Diagnosis relied on clinical symptoms, serum thyroxine, TRAb, thyroid ultrasound and orbital computed tomography. Total RNA was extracted using Trizol reagent, and RNA quality was checked on an Agilent 2100 Bioanalyzer. As encoded in the germline V gene, CDR1 is SGHTA while CDR2 is FQGNSA. V drops 6 bases and J drops 5 bases, leaving 16 bases in between. Its CDR3 holds 14 amino acids, cysteine through phenylalanine. CDR3 DNA only is kept here, 42 bases in frame from base 1. TCR beta CDR3 regions were amplified from RNA transcripts for repertoire sequencing. A first-round RT-PCR used HTBI primers with the Qiagen OneStep RT-PCR kit, followed by a second-round multiplex PCR, size selection and purification. Sequencing of the libraries was carried out on an Illumina HiSeq2000 in paired-end mode with 100 bp reads. The study's own analysis went as follows. SOAPnuke was used to process the reads, throwing out any read that had adapters, had uncalled bases, had a mean Phred below 15, or lacked an exact constant-primer or identifier match. COPE v1.2.5 was used to merge high-quality paired reads. Unique nucleotide sequences were defined as clonotypes and aligned to IMGT TRB V, D and J references using MiTCR v1.1. The analysis was limited to V-J combinations with a frequency above 0.0001, which together covered roughly 99% of the repertoires. For each V-J combination, a TCR clonal expansion and chaos score was defined as the ratio of F50 clonal expansion to chaos observed in the TCRdist matrix. Welch's t-statistics and random forest were used to narrow the features down to over ten V-J combinations, which were then fed into a naive Bayes classifier. The Morisita-Horn index was used to measure how similar the thyroid and blood repertoires were. TCRdb's own reprocessing of the public reads used fastp at Q25 and MiXCR and kept productive beta chains. CDR3 protein sequences are deduplicated, and each keeps its most common genes and DNA. The V and J calls come from TCRdb's annotation, not from the publication. This sample holds 500,000 to 700,000 distinct CDR3 sequences; roughly 39% were observed only once. Of the sample, around 4% falls within the top ten clones.

The research as a whole found: Sample size was not statistically predetermined, and group allocation was not concealed from the investigators. In validation, the model predicted ophthalmopathy progression with more than 55% sensitivity and around 72% specificity; around twelve predicted patients were CT-confirmed with GO in a median of around 6.5 months. The 13-signature model separated ophthalmopathy from stable hyperthyroidism with 85% to 90% sensitivity and about 81% specificity in cross-validation, and 80%/75% in the test set. Most expanded thyroid clonotypes with a frequency above 0.001 also appeared in blood, which suggests that blood repertoires may reflect the immune response in the thyroid.

This receptor was obtained from an adult man with Graves' hyperthyroidism. Recombination joined TRBV7-2 with TRBJ2-5, and perhaps TRBD2 as D gene, on 5 matching bases. The sample comprised peripheral blood or thyroid tissue (not recorded which). The CDR3 amino acid sequence is: CASSPDFTRETQYF. Here is the DNA: TGTGCCAGCAGTCCGGACTTCACCCGCGAGACCCAGTACTTC.